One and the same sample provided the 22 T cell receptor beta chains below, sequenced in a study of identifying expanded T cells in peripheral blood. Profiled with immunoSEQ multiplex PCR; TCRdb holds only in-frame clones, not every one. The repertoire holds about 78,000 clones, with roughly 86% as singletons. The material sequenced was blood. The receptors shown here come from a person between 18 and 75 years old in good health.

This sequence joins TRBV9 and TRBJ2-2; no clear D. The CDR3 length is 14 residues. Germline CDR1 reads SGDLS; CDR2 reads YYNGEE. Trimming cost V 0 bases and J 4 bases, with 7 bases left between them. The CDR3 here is CASSVVSGTGELFF. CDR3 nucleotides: TGTGCCAGCAGCGTAGTTTCGGGCACCGGGGAGCTGTTTTTT. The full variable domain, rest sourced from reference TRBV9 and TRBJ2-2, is DSGVTQTPKHLITATGQRVTLRCSPRSGDLSVYWYQQSLDQGLQFLIQYYNGEERAKGNILERFSAQQFPDLHSELNLSSLELGDSALYFCASSVVSGTGELFFGEGSRLTVL.

CDR3 nucleotides: TGCGCCAGCAGCCTCGGGACAGGGCCCCAAGAGACCCAGTACTTC. It yields the protein CASSLGTGPQETQYF. The rearrangement links TRBV5-1 to TRBJ2-5; 9 positions match TRBD1. The CDR3 extends over 15 amino acids. CDR1 SGHRS and CDR2 YFSETQ come from the germline V gene. After removal of 4 bases from V and 1 base from J, the junction contained 5 bases not matched to a gene. Variable domain in full (rest from reference TRBV5-1 and TRBJ2-5): KAGVTQTPRYLIKTRGQQVTLSCSPISGHRSVSWYQQTPGQGLQFLFEYFSETQRNKGNFPGRFSGRQFSNSRSEMNVSTLELGDSALYLCASSLGTGPQETQYFGPGTRLLVL.

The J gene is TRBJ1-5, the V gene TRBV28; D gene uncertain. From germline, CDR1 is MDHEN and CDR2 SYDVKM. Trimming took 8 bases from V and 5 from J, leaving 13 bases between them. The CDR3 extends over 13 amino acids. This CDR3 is CASQRQSDQPQHF. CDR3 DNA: TGTGCCAGCCAAAGACAATCTGATCAGCCCCAGCATTTT.

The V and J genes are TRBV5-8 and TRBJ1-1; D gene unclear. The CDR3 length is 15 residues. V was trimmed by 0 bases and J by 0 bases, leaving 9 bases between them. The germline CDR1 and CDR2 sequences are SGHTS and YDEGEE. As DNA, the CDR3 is TGTGCCAGCAGCTTGGGCCATACTATGAACACTGAAGCTTTCTTT. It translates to CASSLGHTMNTEAFF.

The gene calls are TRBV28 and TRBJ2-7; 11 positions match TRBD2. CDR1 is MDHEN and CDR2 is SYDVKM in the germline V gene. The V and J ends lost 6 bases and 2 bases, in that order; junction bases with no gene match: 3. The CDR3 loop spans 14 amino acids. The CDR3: CASRTSGATYEQYF. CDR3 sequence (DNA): TGTGCCAGCAGGACTAGCGGGGCCACCTACGAGCAGTACTTC.

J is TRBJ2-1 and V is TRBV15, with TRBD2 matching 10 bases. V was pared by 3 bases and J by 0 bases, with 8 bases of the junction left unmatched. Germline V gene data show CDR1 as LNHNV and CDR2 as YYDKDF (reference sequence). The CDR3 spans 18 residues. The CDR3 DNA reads TGTGCCACCAGCAGTCAGGTGCAGCGGGAGGGCTCCTACAATGAGCAGTTCTTC. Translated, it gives CATSSQVQREGSYNEQFF. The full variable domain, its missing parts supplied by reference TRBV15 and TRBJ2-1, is DAMVIQNPRYQVTQFGKPVTLSCSQTLNHNVMYWYQQKSSQAPKLLFHYYDKDFNNEADTPDNFQSRRPNTSFCFLDIRSPGLGDTAMYLCATSSQVQREGSYNEQFFGPGTRLTVL.

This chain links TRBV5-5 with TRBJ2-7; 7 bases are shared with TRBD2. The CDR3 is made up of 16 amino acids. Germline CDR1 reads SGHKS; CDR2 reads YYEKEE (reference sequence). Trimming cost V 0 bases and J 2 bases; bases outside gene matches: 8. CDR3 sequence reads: CASSLASGTVTYEQYF. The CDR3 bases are TGTGCCAGCAGCTTGGCCAGCGGGACCGTTACCTACGAGCAGTACTTC.

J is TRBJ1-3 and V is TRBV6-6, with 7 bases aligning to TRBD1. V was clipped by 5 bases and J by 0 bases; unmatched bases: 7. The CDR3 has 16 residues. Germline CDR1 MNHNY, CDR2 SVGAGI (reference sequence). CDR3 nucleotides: TGTGCCAGCAGTCAATCTACAGGGGTCTCTGGAAACACCATATATTTT. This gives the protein CASSQSTGVSGNTIYF.

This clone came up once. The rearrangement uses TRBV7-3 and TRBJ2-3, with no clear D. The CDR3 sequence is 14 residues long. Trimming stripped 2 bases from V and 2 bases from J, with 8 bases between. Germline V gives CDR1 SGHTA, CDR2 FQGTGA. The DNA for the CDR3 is TGTGCCAGCAGCTTAGCCGGGCCCACAGATACGCAGTATTTT. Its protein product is CASSLAGPTDTQYF. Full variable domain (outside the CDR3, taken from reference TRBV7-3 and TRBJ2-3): GAGVSQTPSNKVTEKGKYVELRCDPISGHTALYWYRQSLGQGPEFLIYFQGTGAADDSGLPNDRFFAVRPEGSVSTLKIQRTERGDSAVYLCASSLAGPTDTQYFGPGTRLTVL.

Here the CDR3 reads CATSRDWKRAGSTDTQYF. The CDR3 DNA sequence: TGTGCCACCAGCAGAGATTGGAAGAGAGCGGGGTCCACAGATACGCAGTATTTT. This chain connects TRBV15 to TRBJ2-3, with 7 bases identical to TRBD2. With 0 bases clipped from V and 2 bases from J, the junction kept 11 bases outside the gene matches. The CDR3 loop spans 18 amino acids. Germline CDR1 and CDR2: LNHNV and YYDKDF (reference sequence).

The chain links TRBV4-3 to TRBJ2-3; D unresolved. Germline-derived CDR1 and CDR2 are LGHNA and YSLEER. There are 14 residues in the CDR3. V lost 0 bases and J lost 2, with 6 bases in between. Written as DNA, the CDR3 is TGCGCCAGCAGCCAAGAGATGGACACAGATACGCAGTATTTT. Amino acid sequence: CASSQEMDTDTQYF.

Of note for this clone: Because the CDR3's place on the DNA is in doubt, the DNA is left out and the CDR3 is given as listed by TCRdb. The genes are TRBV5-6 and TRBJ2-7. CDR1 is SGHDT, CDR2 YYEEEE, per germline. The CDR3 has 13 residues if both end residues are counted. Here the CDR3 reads CASSFGPGYEQYF.

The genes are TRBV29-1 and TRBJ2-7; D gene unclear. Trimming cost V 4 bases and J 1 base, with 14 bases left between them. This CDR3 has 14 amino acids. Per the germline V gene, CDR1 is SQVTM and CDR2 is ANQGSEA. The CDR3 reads CSVAKGWDSYEQYF. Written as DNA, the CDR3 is TGCAGCGTTGCTAAAGGGTGGGATTCCTACGAGCAGTACTTC.

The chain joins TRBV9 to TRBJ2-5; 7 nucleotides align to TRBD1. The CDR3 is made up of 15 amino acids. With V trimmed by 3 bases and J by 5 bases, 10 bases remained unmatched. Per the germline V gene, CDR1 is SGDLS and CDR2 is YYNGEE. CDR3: CASSATTGKRETQYF. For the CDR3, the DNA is TGTGCCAGCAGCGCAACGACAGGGAAAAGGGAGACCCAGTACTTC.

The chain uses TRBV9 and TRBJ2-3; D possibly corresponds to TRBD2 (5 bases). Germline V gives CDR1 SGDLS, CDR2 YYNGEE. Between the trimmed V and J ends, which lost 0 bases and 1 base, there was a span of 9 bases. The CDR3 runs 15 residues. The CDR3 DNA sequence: TGTGCCAGCAGCGTAGCGTGGGGAGGCACAGATACGCAGTATTTT. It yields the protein CASSVAWGGTDTQYF.

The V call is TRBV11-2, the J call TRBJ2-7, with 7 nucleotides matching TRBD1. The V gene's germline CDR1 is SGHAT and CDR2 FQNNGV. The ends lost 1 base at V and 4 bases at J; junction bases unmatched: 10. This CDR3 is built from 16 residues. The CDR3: CASSLVTGTKGYEQYF. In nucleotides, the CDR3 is TGTGCCAGCAGCTTAGTGACAGGGACAAAGGGGTACGAGCAGTACTTC. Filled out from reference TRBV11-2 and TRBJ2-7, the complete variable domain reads EAGVAQSPRYKIIEKRQSVAFWCNPISGHATLYWYQQILGQGPKLLIQFQNNGVVDDSQLPKDRFSAERLKGVDSTLKIQPAKLEDSAVYLCASSLVTGTKGYEQYFGPGTRLTVT.

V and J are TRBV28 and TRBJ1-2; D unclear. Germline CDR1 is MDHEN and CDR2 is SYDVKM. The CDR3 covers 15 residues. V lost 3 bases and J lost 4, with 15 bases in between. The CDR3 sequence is CASSLTLERTYGYTF. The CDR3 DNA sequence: TGTGCCAGCAGTTTGACCCTGGAGAGGACCTATGGCTACACCTTC.

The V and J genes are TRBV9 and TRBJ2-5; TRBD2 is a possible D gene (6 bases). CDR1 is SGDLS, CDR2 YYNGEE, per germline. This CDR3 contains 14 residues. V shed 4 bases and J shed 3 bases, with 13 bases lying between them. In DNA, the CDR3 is TGTGCCAGCAGCCCCGCTAGCGCCGAAGAGACCCAGTACTTC. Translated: CASSPASAEETQYF.

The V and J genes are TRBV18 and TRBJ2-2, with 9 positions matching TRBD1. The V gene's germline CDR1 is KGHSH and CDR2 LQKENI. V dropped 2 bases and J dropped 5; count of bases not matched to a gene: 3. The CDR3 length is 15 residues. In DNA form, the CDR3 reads TGTGCCAGCTCACCAACAGGACAGGGGACCGGGGAGCTGTTTTTT. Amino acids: CASSPTGQGTGELFF.

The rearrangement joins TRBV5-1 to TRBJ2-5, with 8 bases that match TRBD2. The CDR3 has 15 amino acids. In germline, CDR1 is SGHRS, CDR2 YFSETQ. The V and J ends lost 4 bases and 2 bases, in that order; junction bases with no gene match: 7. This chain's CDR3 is CASSPAGTRQETQYF. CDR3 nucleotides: TGCGCCAGCAGCCCGGCCGGGACTAGGCAAGAGACCCAGTACTTC.

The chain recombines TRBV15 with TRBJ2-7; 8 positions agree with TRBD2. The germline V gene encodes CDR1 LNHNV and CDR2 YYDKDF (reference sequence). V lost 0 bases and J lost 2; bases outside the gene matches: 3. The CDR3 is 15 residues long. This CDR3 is CATSRDPGGTYEQYF. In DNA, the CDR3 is TGTGCCACCAGCAGAGATCCGGGAGGGACCTACGAGCAGTACTTC.

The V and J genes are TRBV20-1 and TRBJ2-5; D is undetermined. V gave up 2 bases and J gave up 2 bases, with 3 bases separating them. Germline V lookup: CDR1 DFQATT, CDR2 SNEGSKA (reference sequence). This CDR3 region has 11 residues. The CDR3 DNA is TGCAGTGCTAGACTTCAAGAGACCCAGTACTTC. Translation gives CSARLQETQYF.